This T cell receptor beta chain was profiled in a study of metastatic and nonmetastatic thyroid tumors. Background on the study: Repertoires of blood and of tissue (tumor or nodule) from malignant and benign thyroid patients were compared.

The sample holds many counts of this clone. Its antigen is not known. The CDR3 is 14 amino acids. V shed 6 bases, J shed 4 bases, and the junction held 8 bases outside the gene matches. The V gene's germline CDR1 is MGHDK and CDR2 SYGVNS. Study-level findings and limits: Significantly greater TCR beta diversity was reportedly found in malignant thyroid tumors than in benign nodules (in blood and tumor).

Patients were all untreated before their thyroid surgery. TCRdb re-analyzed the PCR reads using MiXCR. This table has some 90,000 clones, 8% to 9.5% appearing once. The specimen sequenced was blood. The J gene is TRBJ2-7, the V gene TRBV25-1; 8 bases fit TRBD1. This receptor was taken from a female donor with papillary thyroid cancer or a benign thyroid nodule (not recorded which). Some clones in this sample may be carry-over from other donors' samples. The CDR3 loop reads CASSATGERYEQYF. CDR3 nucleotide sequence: TGTGCCAGCAGCGCGACAGGGGAAAGATACGAGCAGTACTTC.